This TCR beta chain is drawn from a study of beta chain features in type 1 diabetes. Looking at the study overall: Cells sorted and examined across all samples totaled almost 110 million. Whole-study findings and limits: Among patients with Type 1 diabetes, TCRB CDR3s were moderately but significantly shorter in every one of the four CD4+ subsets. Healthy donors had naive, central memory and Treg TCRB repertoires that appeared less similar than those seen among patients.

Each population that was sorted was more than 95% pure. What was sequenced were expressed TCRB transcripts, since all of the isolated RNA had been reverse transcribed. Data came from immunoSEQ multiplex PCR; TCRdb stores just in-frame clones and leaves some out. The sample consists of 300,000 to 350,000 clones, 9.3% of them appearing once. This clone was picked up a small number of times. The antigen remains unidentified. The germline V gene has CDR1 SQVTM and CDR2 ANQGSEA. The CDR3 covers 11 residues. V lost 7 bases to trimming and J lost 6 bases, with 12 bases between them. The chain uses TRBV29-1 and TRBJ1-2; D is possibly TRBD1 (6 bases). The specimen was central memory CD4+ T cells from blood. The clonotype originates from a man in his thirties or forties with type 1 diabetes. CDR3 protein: CSAWDINGYTF. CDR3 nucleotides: TGCAGCGCCTGGGACATCAATGGCTACACCTTC.